This TCR beta chain emerged from a study of T cells in tuberculosis. The method was immunoSEQ multiplex PCR; TCRdb's version includes in-frame clones alone and lacks a portion of them. Of just under 45,000 clones listed, about 94% are singletons. J was trimmed by 4 bases and V by 4 bases; bases with no gene match: 7. Germline assignment: CDR1 SGHRS and CDR2 YFSETQ. The CDR3 has 14 amino acids. The chain uses TRBV5-1 and TRBJ2-5, with 7 bases identical to TRBD1. The TCR sequence derives from a donor between 10 and 35 years old with latent tuberculosis or without tuberculosis infection. Some clones in this sample may be carry-over from other donors' samples. Sequencing was carried out using PBMCs. CDR3 bases: TGCGCCAGCAGCCCCGGACAGGCCGTAGAGACCCAGTACTTC. Translating gives CASSPGQAVETQYF.